The 30 T cell receptor beta chains below were found in one sample sequenced in a study of blood T cells in healthy people across ages. Primed by a sample-barcoded 5' primer and a J-beta primer mix, a second PCR proceeded for 7 to 11 cycles. TCRdb reprocessed the 5' RACE reads via MiXCR and lists one record per CDR3 protein. The table has 450,000 to 700,000 distinct CDR3 sequences, 27% seen once. The sample consisted of blood. All receptors come from a woman in her 70s in good health.

The chain links TRBV12-3 or TRBV12-4 to TRBJ1-2; maybe TRBD1 (6 bases). Trimming left V 8 bases short and J 8 bases short, with 21 bases between. There are 14 residues in the CDR3. The CDR3 region has the DNA TGTGCCAGCGAGACCAGGGGATACCCTAAGGGCTACACCTTC. Amino acid sequence: CASETRGYPKGYTF.

This clonotype was detected a few times. V gene TRBV12-3 or TRBV12-4 combines with J gene TRBJ1-1; no definite D call. The CDR3 totals 15 residues. With 5 bases removed from V and 1 base from J, the gap between germline ends came to 14 bases. CDR3 sequence: CASSPEVRRNTEAFF. The CDR3 coding sequence is TGTGCCAGCAGTCCGGAGGTCCGTAGGAACACTGAAGCTTTCTTT.

V and J are TRBV11-1 and TRBJ2-1; D gene ambiguous. CDR1 SGHAT and CDR2 FQDESV come from the germline V gene (reference sequence). V was cut by 2 bases and J by 12 bases, with 23 bases left in between. The CDR3 contains 16 residues. Here the CDR3 reads CASSLLRYGPQIRQFF. As DNA, the CDR3 is TGTGCCAGCAGCTTATTGAGGTACGGCCCGCAAATAAGGCAGTTCTTC.

The chain has TRBV19 and TRBJ2-7; D is unresolved. This CDR3 contains 13 residues. Trimming removed 1 base from V and 2 bases from J, with 6 bases in between. Germline V gives CDR1 LNHDA, CDR2 SQIVND (reference sequence). CDR3 sequence: CASSIGSTYEQYF. CDR3 nucleotides: TGTGCCAGTAGTATAGGGTCTACCTACGAGCAGTACTTC.

The V call is TRBV6-2 or TRBV6-3, the J call TRBJ2-1, with 9 bases lining up with TRBD1. The CDR3 sequence is 14 residues long. Germline CDR1 is MNHEY and CDR2 is SVGEGT. Unmatched junction bases numbered 7, after V lost 5 bases and J lost 8 bases. This CDR3 is CASSPWTGEDEQFF. In nucleotides, the CDR3 is TGTGCCAGCAGTCCCTGGACAGGGGAGGATGAGCAGTTCTTC.

This chain connects TRBV5-1 to TRBJ2-1; no reliable D call. CDR1 and CDR2 from the germline V gene are SGHRS and YFSETQ. Trimming pared 7 bases from V and 1 base from J, leaving 12 bases between. This CDR3 is built from 14 residues. The CDR3 nucleotides are TGCGCCAGCTCACCCCCAGATTCCTACAATGAGCAGTTCTTC. Translating gives CASSPPDSYNEQFF.

The genes are TRBV10-3 and TRBJ2-7; D is tentatively TRBD1 or TRBD2 (5 bases each). Germline V gene sequence: CDR1 ENHRY, CDR2 SYGVKD. V shed 4 bases and J shed 0 bases, with 13 bases lying between them. The CDR3 is made up of 15 amino acids. CDR3 protein: CAISVSAGSSYEQYF. The CDR3 DNA follows: TGTGCCATCAGTGTCTCGGCAGGGAGCTCCTACGAGCAGTACTTC.

The chain has TRBV6-5 and TRBJ2-3, with TRBD2 identical over 12 bases. CDR1 and CDR2 from the germline V gene are MNHEY and SVGAGI. This CDR3 region has 16 residues. V lost 6 bases to trimming and J lost 4 bases; unmatched junction nucleotides: 8. CDR3 sequence reads: CASRDSSGGAPDTQYF. The CDR3 DNA is TGTGCCAGCAGGGACTCTAGCGGGGGGGCACCAGATACGCAGTATTTT.

The chain employs TRBV18 and TRBJ2-1; D is uncertain. CDR3 size: 12 residues. The germline V gene encodes CDR1 KGHSH and CDR2 LQKENI. V dropped 2 bases and J dropped 7 bases, with 6 bases sitting between them. In DNA, the CDR3 is TGTGCCAGCTCACCAGTCCGAAATGAGCAGTTCTTC. It is translated as CASSPVRNEQFF. The full variable domain, its missing parts supplied by reference TRBV18 and TRBJ2-1, is NAGVMQNPRHLVRRRGQEARLRCSPMKGHSHVYWYRQLPEEGLKFMVYLQKENIIDESGMPKERFSAEFPKEGPSILRIQQVVRGDSAAYFCASSPVRNEQFFGPGTRLTVL.

The rearrangement links TRBV20-1 to TRBJ2-7; a possible D gene is TRBD1 (5 bases). V shed 1 base and J shed 7 bases, with 14 bases lying between them. The CDR3 is 13 residues long. Germline CDR1 is DFQATT and CDR2 is SNEGSKA (reference sequence). CDR3 nucleotide sequence: TGCAGTGCTAGAGTTGCAGGGAAGGGAGAGCAGTACTTC. Translation: CSARVAGKGEQYF.

The chain carries TRBV7-2 and TRBJ2-5; D is undetermined. The CDR3 loop spans 15 amino acids. The V gene's germline CDR1 is SGHTA and CDR2 FQGNSA. Trimming pared 4 bases from V and 0 bases from J, leaving 12 bases between. The CDR3, as DNA: TGTGCCAGCAGCTCAACCGGCCAGTACCAAGAGACCCAGTACTTC. Protein product: CASSSTGQYQETQYF.

CDR3 DNA sequence: TGCAGTGCTAGTAAAGATTATACTACTAACACTGAAGCTTTCTTT. This codes for CSASKDYTTNTEAFF. The rearrangement links TRBV20-1 to TRBJ1-1; no definite D call. The V end lost 3 bases, the J end lost 2 bases, and 16 bases lay between the germline ends. The length of the CDR3 is 15 residues. Germline CDR1 reads DFQATT; CDR2 reads SNEGSKA (reference sequence).

The chain couples TRBV6-2 or TRBV6-3 to TRBJ1-1; D remains ambiguous. The V gene lost 0 bases and the J gene lost 5 bases, with 7 bases spanning the gap. The CDR3 consists of 13 residues. From germline, CDR1 is MNHEY and CDR2 SVGEGT. The CDR3 DNA reads TGTGCCAGCAGTTACTCGTACGTAACTGAAGCTTTCTTT. Its protein product is CASSYSYVTEAFF.

Note on this clonotype: One end of the junction does not line up with germline, which may come from a read error. This sequence joins TRBV7-2 and TRBJ2-6; D tentatively fits TRBD1 or TRBD2 (6 bases each). This CDR3 is 18 amino acids long. Germline V gene sequence: CDR1 SGHTA, CDR2 FQGNSA. For the CDR3, the DNA is TGTGCCAGCAGCCACGGGAGAGGACAGTACTCTGGAGCCAACGTCCTGACTTTC. Its protein is CASSHGRGQYSGANVLTF.

Comments on this clonotype: One end of the junction varies from germline; a read error may be responsible. The chain uses TRBV29-1 and TRBJ2-2; 10 bases are shared with TRBD2. This CDR3 is 17 amino acids long. CDR1 is SQVTM, CDR2 ANQGSEA, per germline. The CDR3 reads CSVKKASGGPNTGELFF. CDR3 bases: TGCAGCGTTAAAAAGGCTAGCGGGGGCCCCAACACCGGGGAACTGTTTTTT.

The chain couples TRBV2 to TRBJ2-7; D gene unclear. The CDR3 extends over 12 amino acids. The V gene's germline CDR1 is SNHLY and CDR2 FYNNEI. V was trimmed by 2 bases and J by 6 bases, leaving 8 bases between them. The CDR3 region has the DNA TGTGCCAGCAGTGAAACCCGCGTCGAGCAGTACTTC. Its translation: CASSETRVEQYF.

This clonotype was counted at least ten times. This chain links TRBV6-1 with TRBJ2-1, with 11 bases matching TRBD2. The CDR3 runs 15 residues. Germline V lookup: CDR1 MNHNS, CDR2 SASEGT. V was clipped by 5 bases and J by 7 bases; unmatched bases: 7. The CDR3 bases are TGTGCCAGCAGTATACTAGCGGGGGTGATAAATGAGCAGTTCTTC. It is translated as CASSILAGVINEQFF.

This clonotype came up a few times. The V gene is TRBV7-2, the J gene TRBJ2-5; 7 bases agree with TRBD1. The CDR3 has 15 amino acids. Germline V gives CDR1 SGHTA, CDR2 FQGNSA. The J segment lost 3 bases and the V segment lost 4 bases, leaving 8 bases of the junction unmatched. The CDR3 nucleotides read TGTGCCAGCAGCTACCAGGGTACAGGGGAAGAGACCCAGTACTTC. Residues: CASSYQGTGEETQYF.

The table lists this clonotype with a few counts. The rearrangement uses TRBV30 and TRBJ1-1, with no clear D. V was trimmed by 5 bases and J by 1 base, leaving 14 bases between them. CDR1 and CDR2 from the germline V gene are GTSNPN and SVGIG (reference sequence). The CDR3 contains 14 residues. CDR3 coding DNA: TGTGCCTGGGCCGTCGGGTGGGGGAACACTGAAGCTTTCTTT. The encoded protein is CAWAVGWGNTEAFF.

The sample holds a few counts of this clonotype. The chain joins TRBV12-3 or TRBV12-4 to TRBJ2-4, with a possible D match to TRBD2 (6 bases). This CDR3 has 16 residues. V gave up 5 bases and J gave up 0 bases, with 14 bases separating them. CDR3 amino acids: CASSPGGTLAKNIQYF. The CDR3 bases are TGTGCCAGCAGTCCCGGAGGGACTCTAGCCAAAAACATTCAGTACTTC.

This clonotype was counted only a few times. The V and J genes are TRBV4-2 and TRBJ2-1; D possibly corresponds to TRBD2 (5 bases). The germline V gene has CDR1 LGHNA and CDR2 YNFKEQ. CDR3 length: 15 residues. Trimming took 0 bases from V and 0 from J, leaving 6 bases between them. CDR3 protein: CASSQEGASYNEQFF. In DNA, the CDR3 is TGTGCCAGCAGCCAAGAGGGAGCCTCCTACAATGAGCAGTTCTTC.

There are a few counts of this clonotype. The CDR3 DNA follows: TGTGCCAGCAGCTTAGCTATCTCGGACTACACCTTC. It specifies CASSLAISDYTF. The chain uses TRBV11-3 and TRBJ1-2, with D hard to call. The germline V and J ends were trimmed by 1 base and 10 bases, with 10 bases remaining between them. In germline, CDR1 is SGHNT, CDR2 YENEEA. CDR3 length: 12 residues.

CDR3 DNA: TGCGCCAGCAGCTTGAGTCTGGTCCAAGAGACCCAGTACTTC. Residues: CASSLSLVQETQYF. The chain is built from TRBV5-1 and TRBJ2-5; D call uncertain. V lost 1 base, J lost 1 base, and 8 bases lay in between. The germline CDR1 and CDR2 sequences are SGHRS and YFSETQ. The CDR3 has 14 amino acids.

Here the CDR3 DNA reads TGTGCCAGCAGCGCAACGGATAACACTGAAGCTTTCTTT. This translates into CASSATDNTEAFF. The V call is TRBV7-9, the J call TRBJ1-1, with D unclear. The CDR3 has 13 amino acids. Germline V lookup: CDR1 SEHNR, CDR2 FQNEAQ (reference sequence). With 5 bases removed from V and 2 bases from J, the gap between germline ends came to 9 bases.

The V and J genes are TRBV12-3 or TRBV12-4 and TRBJ1-6; TRBD1 is a possible D gene (5 bases). The V end was cut by 3 bases, the J end by 2 bases, with 11 bases between. The CDR3 has 16 residues. The CDR3 loop reads CASSLLGGPYNSPLHF. The DNA for the CDR3 is TGTGCCAGCAGTTTGTTGGGGGGACCCTATAATTCACCCCTCCACTTT.

This clonotype has just one count. The chain has TRBV12-3 or TRBV12-4 and TRBJ2-7; D is unclear. Deletions cut 3 bases from V and 1 base from J, with 10 bases between. CDR3 size: 14 residues. Here the CDR3 reads CASSFTRVSYEQYF. Here the CDR3 DNA reads TGTGCCAGCAGTTTTACGAGAGTATCCTACGAGCAGTACTTC.

The V call is TRBV7-2, the J call TRBJ2-5; the match to TRBD2 covers 12 bases. Looked up from germline, CDR1 is SGHTA and CDR2 is FQGNSA. V shed 7 bases, J shed 5 bases, and the junction held 8 bases outside the gene matches. The CDR3 runs to 15 residues. The CDR3 here is CASIPSSGGAETQYF. The CDR3 DNA is TGTGCCAGCATCCCCTCTAGCGGGGGGGCTGAGACCCAGTACTTC. Full variable domain (rest looked up from reference TRBV7-2 and TRBJ2-5): GAGVSQSPSNKVTEKGKDVELRCDPISGHTALYWYRQSLGQGLEFLIYFQGNSAPDKSGLPSDRFSAERTGGSVSTLTIQRTQQEDSAVYLCASIPSSGGAETQYFGPGTRLLVL.

The chain uses TRBV3-1 and TRBJ2-7; 10 bases fit TRBD2. The germline V gene has CDR1 LGHDT and CDR2 YNNKEL (reference sequence). Losses at the gene ends were 1 base for V and 0 bases for J; bases not matched to a gene: 6. This CDR3 contains 17 residues. The CDR3 loop is CASSQAAGGQSSYEQYF. The CDR3 DNA reads as TGTGCCAGCAGCCAAGCAGCGGGGGGGCAAAGCTCCTACGAGCAGTACTTC.

This clonotype was seen a few times. The rearrangement joins TRBV6-2 or TRBV6-3 to TRBJ2-4, with D unresolved. The V end was cut by 7 bases, the J end by 0 bases, with 16 bases between. Germline V gives CDR1 MNHEY, CDR2 SVGEGT. This CDR3 has 16 amino acids. CDR3 residues: CASTDLGKLAKNIQYF. Written as DNA, the CDR3 is TGTGCCAGCACCGACCTGGGAAAACTAGCCAAAAACATTCAGTACTTC.

The gene calls are TRBV7-2 and TRBJ2-5, with 9 bases aligning to TRBD1. The germline CDR1 and CDR2 sequences are SGHTA and FQGNSA. V lost 5 bases and J lost 11; bases outside the gene matches: 6. CDR3 length: 12 amino acids. The CDR3 region has the DNA TGTGCCAGCAGCACTAGACAGGGGGAGCAGTACTTC. The encoded protein is CASSTRQGEQYF.